The sequence of this T cell receptor beta chain was determined in a study of neurological immune-mediated disorders. TCRdb passed the 5' RACE reads through MiXCR, listing each CDR3 protein once. Altogether about 33,000 distinct CDR3 sequences are present, 1.5% being singletons, with the ten largest covering about 10%. The CDR3 has 15 amino acids. Losses at the gene ends were 4 bases for V and 5 bases for J; bases not matched to a gene: 9. Germline CDR1 is SGHTA and CDR2 is FQGNSA. With regard to this clonotype: This CDR3 fails to terminate in the conserved phenylalanine or tryptophan, so it likely reflects a read error.

Sequencing was done on a sample of PBMCs. The chain recombines TRBV7-2 with TRBJ2-7, with TRBD1 identical over 9 bases. The sequence came from a woman between 25 and 40 years old with multiple sclerosis. CDR3 DNA: TGTGCCAGCAGCTGGGGAGGACAGGGGATGAACGAGCAGTACTAC. It encodes CASSWGGQGMNEQYY.